The 19 T cell receptor beta chains below were found in one sample sequenced in a study of beta chain features in type 1 diabetes. All of the isolated RNA was reverse transcribed, so expressed TCRB transcripts were sequenced. Here immunoSEQ multiplex PCR was the method, and the copy in TCRdb shows in-frame clones only, minus some. In the table there are a few hundred thousand clones, 9.6% of which are singletons. Their antigens are not known. Notes on the study in general: All four CD4+ subsets from Type 1 diabetes patients carried moderately but significantly shorter TCRB CDR3s.

The sample was central memory CD4+ T cells from blood. The receptors derive from a man aged 25-45 years with type 1 diabetes.

This clone was observed a few times. This chain connects TRBV7-2 to TRBJ2-5, with D hard to call. This CDR3 has 13 residues. The germline V gene encodes CDR1 SGHTA and CDR2 FQGNSA. Deletions cut 5 bases from V and 5 bases from J, with 12 bases between. CDR3 sequence (DNA): TGTGCCAGCAGCGACCGCTTCGGGGAGACCCAGTACTTC. Amino acid sequence: CASSDRFGETQYF.

A word on this clone: A much larger clone differs by one base, so this may be a read error. This rearrangement joins TRBV7-7 to TRBJ1-1; D not certain. Germline V lookup: CDR1 SSHAT, CDR2 FNYEAQ (reference sequence). V lost 2 bases to trimming and J lost 2 bases, with 6 bases between them. The CDR3 totals 13 residues. The CDR3 DNA reads TGTGCCAGCAGCTTACAAGGAAACACTGAAGCTTTCTTT. This codes for CASSLQGNTEAFF.

This clone was seen a few times. V gene TRBV28 combines with J gene TRBJ2-5, with 10 positions matching TRBD2. The J call is in doubt because the DNA end fits TRBJ2-7 better. Germline-derived CDR1 and CDR2 are MDHEN and SYDVKM. This CDR3 is built from 13 residues. For the CDR3, the DNA is TGTGCCAGCACTAGCGGGAGTCCCTACGAGCAGTACTTC. Its protein product is CASTSGSPYEQYF.

The chain links TRBV13 to TRBJ2-3, with D maybe TRBD1 (5 bases). Trimming pared 5 bases from V and 5 bases from J, leaving 11 bases between. In germline, CDR1 is PRHDT, CDR2 FYEKMQ (reference sequence). CDR3 length equals 13 residues. The CDR3 DNA is TGTGCCAGCAGCCGGACAAGGGGAGATACGCAGTATTTT. Its translation: CASSRTRGDTQYF.

This sequence joins TRBV28 and TRBJ2-5; possibly TRBD1 or TRBD2 for D (5 bases each). Trimming took 4 bases from V and 1 from J, leaving 10 bases between them. The CDR3 has 14 amino acids. CDR1 MDHEN and CDR2 SYDVKM come from the germline V gene. CDR3 residues: CASSSSGTQETQYF. The DNA for the CDR3 is TGTGCCAGCAGTTCGTCAGGGACCCAAGAGACCCAGTACTTC.

The chain joins TRBV5-1 to TRBJ2-2; unclear D gene. V lost 4 bases to trimming and J lost 8 bases, with 12 bases between them. Germline lookup yields CDR1 SGHRS and CDR2 YFSETQ. The CDR3 has 13 amino acids. CDR3 sequence reads: CASSILGQGELFF. As DNA, the CDR3 is TGCGCCAGCAGCATCCTCGGGCAGGGGGAGCTGTTTTTT.

Ten or more counts support this clone. The V and J genes are TRBV19 and TRBJ2-2, with a possible D match to TRBD2 (5 bases). The V gene lost 5 bases and the J gene lost 7 bases, with 14 bases spanning the gap. The germline V gene encodes CDR1 LNHDA and CDR2 SQIVND (reference sequence). The CDR3 sequence is 14 residues long. CDR3: CASSPGRAGGELFF. The CDR3 bases are TGTGCCAGTAGTCCCGGAAGGGCGGGCGGGGAGCTGTTTTTT.

The rearrangement links TRBV11-2 to TRBJ2-2, with 10 bases matching TRBD2. The CDR3 is 15 residues long. CDR1 and CDR2 (germline): SGHAT, FQNNGV. Trimming took 6 bases from V and 4 from J; bases not matched to a gene: 5. CDR3 in amino acids: CASRAAGGLTGELFF. The DNA of the CDR3 is TGTGCCAGCAGGGCAGCGGGAGGGCTCACCGGGGAGCTGTTTTTT.

This clone appeared a few times. This chain uses TRBV18 with TRBJ2-5; 7 positions agree with TRBD2. The CDR3 loop spans 17 amino acids. The V gene's germline CDR1 is KGHSH and CDR2 LQKENI. V was pared by 0 bases and J by 4 bases, with 11 bases of the junction left unmatched. The CDR3 DNA is TGTGCCAGCTCACCACCCCCCCGGGGCGGGAGCCCAGAGACCCAGTACTTC. It yields the protein CASSPPPRGGSPETQYF.

The chain uses TRBV2 and TRBJ2-7, with D possibly matching TRBD2 (5 bases). Germline V gene lookup returns CDR1 SNHLY and CDR2 FYNNEI. The V and J ends lost 6 bases and 3 bases respectively, with 6 bases between them. The CDR3 is made up of 11 amino acids. This chain's CDR3 is CASSGVYEQYF. CDR3 nucleotides: TGTGCCAGCAGCGGGGTCTACGAGCAGTACTTC.

This clone was observed a handful of times. The V gene is TRBV28, the J gene TRBJ1-1, with 8 nucleotides matching TRBD1. The CDR3 length is 14 residues. CDR1 and CDR2 from the germline V gene are MDHEN and SYDVKM. Germline trimming cut 6 bases from V and 5 bases from J; bases unmatched to any gene: 8. This chain's CDR3 is CASSGQGARTEAFF. CDR3 bases: TGTGCCAGCAGCGGTCAGGGGGCGCGAACTGAAGCTTTCTTT.

About this clone itself: The junction departs from the called germline gene at one end, perhaps through a read error. The V and J genes are TRBV30 and TRBJ1-2; D is undetermined. The CDR3 runs to 10 residues. Per germline, CDR1 GTSNPN and CDR2 SVGIG (reference sequence). CDR3: CAWSVKGFAF. CDR3 bases: TGTGCCTGGAGTGTAAAGGGATTCGCCTTC.

The chain couples TRBV4-3 to TRBJ1-2; 8 bases map to TRBD1. The CDR3 consists of 14 residues. The V and J ends lost 7 bases and 2 bases, in that order; junction bases with no gene match: 6. In germline, CDR1 is LGHNA, CDR2 YSLEER. CDR3 protein: CASKTGQGNYGYTF. CDR3 nucleotides: TGCGCCAGCAAGACCGGACAGGGAAACTATGGCTACACCTTC.

The rearrangement links TRBV2 to TRBJ2-3; D is ambiguous. The CDR3 runs 14 residues. The V gene's germline CDR1 is SNHLY and CDR2 FYNNEI. V lost 10 bases and J 2 bases, leaving 16 bases between the germline ends. CDR3 in amino acids: CATARTSNTDTQYF. The DNA of the CDR3 is TGTGCCACCGCCCGCACATCGAACACAGATACGCAGTATTTT.

There are many counts of this clone. V gene TRBV11-2 combines with J gene TRBJ2-1, with D unclear. The V end was cut by 5 bases, the J end by 12 bases, with 11 bases between. The CDR3 covers 11 residues. In germline, CDR1 is SGHAT, CDR2 FQNNGV. The CDR3 bases are TGTGCCAGCAGCACTAATTCGGGGCAGTTCTTC. This codes for CASSTNSGQFF. Together with reference TRBV11-2 and TRBJ2-1, the CDR3 gives the full variable domain: EAGVAQSPRYKIIEKRQSVAFWCNPISGHATLYWYQQILGQGPKLLIQFQNNGVVDDSQLPKDRFSAERLKGVDSTLKIQPAKLEDSAVYLCASSTNSGQFFGPGTRLTVL.

This clone occurred a few times. V gene TRBV11-2 combines with J gene TRBJ2-7, with D maybe TRBD2 (5 bases). The CDR3 spans 14 residues. Trimming left V 3 bases short and J 9 bases short, with 18 bases between. Germline lookup yields CDR1 SGHAT and CDR2 FQNNGV. The CDR3 sequence: CASSFRGSGSRQYF. The CDR3 region has the DNA TGTGCCAGCAGCTTCCGGGGATCTGGGTCTCGGCAGTACTTC.

There are a few counts of this clone. The rearrangement uses TRBV4-1 and TRBJ2-5; no clear D gene. CDR1 is MGHRA and CDR2 is YSYEKL in the germline V gene. V was trimmed by 1 base and J by 5 bases, leaving 20 bases between them. CDR3 length: 17 residues. CDR3 loop: CASSQGAYLDGYETQYF. In nucleotides, the CDR3 is TGCGCCAGCAGCCAAGGGGCCTACCTCGACGGGTACGAGACCCAGTACTTC.

This clone was detected only a few times. Other DNA sequences from this sample encode an identical CDR3 as well. The chain combines TRBV5-1 with TRBJ2-3; D is uncertain. This CDR3 comprises 14 residues. V was trimmed by 1 base and J by 1 base, leaving 7 bases between them. CDR1 is SGHRS and CDR2 is YFSETQ in the germline V gene. CDR3 DNA sequence: TGCGCCAGCAGCTTGAGAGCAGGCACAGATACGCAGTATTTT. Amino acid sequence: CASSLRAGTDTQYF.

The V call is TRBV2, the J call TRBJ1-2; D is undetermined. The CDR3 is made up of 12 amino acids. The germline CDR1 and CDR2 sequences are SNHLY and FYNNEI. V gave up 7 bases and J gave up 6 bases, with 12 bases separating them. The CDR3 DNA reads TGTGCCAGCACTAGGCAGATTCATGGCTACACCTTC. This sequence encodes CASTRQIHGYTF.